Listed here is a single T cell receptor beta chain. Looked up from germline, CDR1 is KGHSH and CDR2 is LQKENI. With 4 bases clipped from V and 8 bases from J, the junction kept 11 bases outside the gene matches. This CDR3 has 16 residues. The data were obtained in a study of cytomegalovirus exposure and HLA in healthy donors. The PCR ran on 60 Vbeta and 13 Jbeta primers. Produced via immunoSEQ multiplex PCR; TCRdb's table is partial and in-frame only. The sample holds some 170,000 clones, roughly 76% seen once. Sequenced material: PBMCs. The genes are TRBV18 and TRBJ1-4; 9 nucleotides line up with TRBD1. This clonotype was obtained from a woman between 45 and 65 years old in good health and CMV-seronegative. CDR3 loop: CASSRAPVGQGEKLFF. The DNA for the CDR3 is TGTGCCAGCTCACGAGCCCCCGTCGGACAGGGGGAAAAACTGTTTTTT.